These 27 T cell receptor beta chains were all obtained from the same sample, sequenced in a study of shared clonotypes between healthy human individuals. Some clones are missing from TCRdb's copy, which holds only in-frame ones; the method was immunoSEQ multiplex PCR. The sample holds about 2,500,000 clones; about 92% are singletons and the top ten take over 0.12%. The sequencing input was naive CD4+ T cells sorted from blood. Subset reported: CD45RA+ positively selected. The receptors originated from a man aged 18 to 29 in good health.

The rearrangement links TRBV14 to TRBJ2-5, with TRBD1 as a possible D gene (6 bases). Trimming removed 4 bases at V and 1 base at J, with 10 bases between. Germline V CDR1 and CDR2: SGHDN, FVKESK. This CDR3 region has 14 residues. Written as DNA, the CDR3 is TGTGCCAGCAGCCCCCAGGGGAGCCAAGAGACCCAGTACTTC. Its translation is CASSPQGSQETQYF.

The CDR3 protein is CASSSQIREQFF. In DNA, the CDR3 is TGTGCCAGCAGCTCTCAAATTCGTGAGCAGTTCTTC. This rearrangement joins TRBV13 to TRBJ2-1; D not certain. Germline CDR1 is PRHDT and CDR2 is FYEKMQ (reference sequence). The CDR3 runs 12 residues. The V end lost 4 bases, the J end lost 9 bases, and 10 bases lay between the germline ends.

The rearrangement joins TRBV5-1 to TRBJ2-3, with D perhaps matching TRBD1 (5 bases). Deletions cut 0 bases from V and 0 bases from J, with 11 bases between. The CDR3 has 16 amino acids. Germline CDR1 reads SGHRS; CDR2 reads YFSETQ. The chain's CDR3 is CASSLGGPSSTDTQYF. DNA for the CDR3: TGCGCCAGCAGCTTGGGGGGCCCCTCTAGCACAGATACGCAGTATTTT.

The J gene is TRBJ2-5, the V gene TRBV6-1; D uncertain. Germline values: CDR1 MNHNS, CDR2 SASEGT. V was cut by 5 bases and J by 3 bases, with 7 bases left in between. The length of the CDR3 is 12 residues. The CDR3 spells CASSWGKETQYF. CDR3 coding DNA: TGTGCCAGCAGTTGGGGAAAAGAGACCCAGTACTTC.

J is TRBJ1-1 and V is TRBV12-5; possible D gene TRBD1, 5 bases. CDR3 size: 11 residues. CDR1 and CDR2 (germline): LGHNT, FRNRAP. Trimming took off 6 bases at V and 10 bases at J, with 12 bases between the two ends. DNA of the CDR3: TGTGCTAGTGGGGCCCGGGGCGCAGCTTTCTTT. Its protein is CASGARGAAFF. The whole variable domain, remainder taken from reference TRBV12-5 and TRBJ1-1, is DARVTQTPRHKVTEMGQEVTMRCQPILGHNTVFWYRQTMMQGLELLAYFRNRAPLDDSGMPKDRFSAEMPDATLATLKIQPSEPRDSAVYFCASGARGAAFFGQGTRLTVV.

V and J are TRBV4-1 and TRBJ2-6, with a tentative D call TRBD1 (6 bases). This CDR3 spans 16 amino acids. Germline loops: CDR1 MGHRA, CDR2 YSYEKL. The ends were cut back, 1 base at V and 0 bases at J, with 7 bases in the middle. In DNA form, the CDR3 reads TGCGCCAGCAGCCAAGCACAGGGCTCTGGGGCCAACGTCCTGACTTTC. It codes for CASSQAQGSGANVLTF.

V gene TRBV2 combines with J gene TRBJ2-3, with unresolved D. CDR1 is SNHLY and CDR2 is FYNNEI in the germline V gene. Trimming took 6 bases from V and 3 from J, leaving 10 bases between them. The CDR3 spans 13 residues. The CDR3 is CASRVAGTDTQYF. Here the CDR3 DNA reads TGTGCCAGCAGGGTAGCTGGGACAGATACGCAGTATTTT.

The V gene is TRBV11-2, the J gene TRBJ2-5; tentatively, D is TRBD2 (6 bases). This CDR3 spans 16 amino acids. Trimming shortened V by 7 bases and J by 2 bases, and 20 bases separated the two germline ends. Per germline, CDR1 SGHAT and CDR2 FQNNGV. This CDR3 is CASTALKRGRQETQYF. The CDR3 nucleotides are TGTGCCAGCACGGCGCTGAAACGGGGGAGGCAAGAGACCCAGTACTTC.

The V and J genes are TRBV11-2 and TRBJ1-2, with 7 bases that match TRBD1. The CDR3 covers 14 residues. With V trimmed by 3 bases and J by 3 bases, 4 bases remained unmatched. Germline V CDR1 and CDR2: SGHAT, FQNNGV. The CDR3 DNA follows: TGTGCCAGCAGCTTGGCGGGACAGTACTATGGCTACACCTTC. Residues: CASSLAGQYYGYTF.

CDR3 residues: CASSSPGGSDIYEQYF. The CDR3 region has the DNA TGTGCCAGTAGTAGTCCAGGTGGATCTGATATCTACGAGCAGTACTTC. The chain couples TRBV19 to TRBJ2-7; the D is unclear. The V gene lost 4 bases and the J gene lost 3 bases, with 19 bases spanning the gap. This CDR3 is 16 amino acids long. Germline CDR1 reads LNHDA; CDR2 reads SQIVND (reference sequence).

About this clone itself: This sample includes further DNA sequences coding for the same CDR3. The chain is built from TRBV5-4 and TRBJ2-7; the match to TRBD2 covers 8 bases. Per germline, CDR1 SGHNT and CDR2 YYREEE (reference sequence). The V segment lost 0 bases and the J segment 1 base; nucleotides outside the gene matches: 3. The CDR3 runs to 15 residues. Here the CDR3 DNA reads TGTGCCAGCAGCTTGGTTGGCGGGGGGTCCTACGAGCAGTACTTC. It translates to CASSLVGGGSYEQYF.

The rearrangement joins TRBV14 to TRBJ2-2, with D maybe TRBD2 (5 bases). This CDR3 has 15 residues. The V end was cut by 6 bases, the J end by 3 bases, with 14 bases between. Germline V gene sequence: CDR1 SGHDN, CDR2 FVKESK. The CDR3 sequence: CASRLGGEHTGELFF. DNA for the CDR3: TGTGCCAGCAGACTGGGTGGGGAGCACACCGGGGAGCTGTTTTTT.

This clone was seen a single time. The sample contains more than one DNA sequence encoding this CDR3. The J gene is TRBJ2-3, the V gene TRBV9; D remains ambiguous. The length of the CDR3 is 14 residues. Germline V gene sequence: CDR1 SGDLS, CDR2 YYNGEE. V was trimmed by 0 bases and J by 0 bases, leaving 5 bases between them. The CDR3 here is CASSVASSTDTQYF. Here the CDR3 DNA reads TGTGCCAGCAGCGTAGCGAGTAGCACAGATACGCAGTATTTT.

The chain has TRBV19 and TRBJ1-1; 8 bases are shared with TRBD1. CDR1 and CDR2 (germline): LNHDA, SQIVND (reference sequence). Trimming at V came to 4 bases and at J to 12 bases, leaving 10 bases not matched to a gene. The CDR3 contains 13 residues. CDR3 DNA sequence: TGTGCCAGTAGTACTCCGGGACAGGTAATGACTTTCTTT. It encodes CASSTPGQVMTFF.

The rearrangement joins TRBV30 to TRBJ2-6; no clear D. The length of the CDR3 is 14 residues. Per germline, CDR1 GTSNPN and CDR2 SVGIG (reference sequence). V gave up 7 bases and J gave up 0 bases, with 10 bases separating them. The CDR3 is CAFRLHSGANVLTF. CDR3 DNA: TGTGCCTTCCGACTGCACTCTGGGGCCAACGTCCTGACTTTC. Full variable domain (missing parts from reference TRBV30 and TRBJ2-6): SQTIHQWPATLVQPVGSPLSLECTVEGTSNPNLYWYRQAAGRGLQLLFYSVGIGQISSEVPQNLSASRPQDRQFILSSKKLLLSDSGFYLCAFRLHSGANVLTFGAGSRLTVL.

The chain carries TRBV9 and TRBJ2-5, with TRBD2 identical over 7 bases. V dropped 0 bases and J dropped 4; count of bases not matched to a gene: 6. CDR1 and CDR2 from the germline V gene are SGDLS and YYNGEE. The CDR3 length is 15 residues. This CDR3 reads CASSVGLAASETQYF. The CDR3 DNA is TGTGCCAGCAGCGTAGGCCTAGCGGCATCAGAGACCCAGTACTTC.

V and J are TRBV12-5 and TRBJ2-7; weak D call: TRBD2 (6 bases). Germline CDR1 and CDR2: LGHNT and FRNRAP. The ends were cut back, 0 bases at V and 0 bases at J, with 15 bases in the middle. CDR3 length: 17 residues. In DNA form, the CDR3 reads TGTGCTAGTGGTTTGGTACTGCGGGGACCGAGCTCCTACGAGCAGTACTTC. Translated, it gives CASGLVLRGPSSYEQYF.

V gene TRBV18 combines with J gene TRBJ2-5, with D unresolved. The CDR3 runs 15 residues. Trimming pared 3 bases from V and 5 bases from J, leaving 16 bases between. Germline CDR1 and CDR2: KGHSH and LQKENI. This chain's CDR3 is CASSPRDAPPETQYF. As DNA, the CDR3 is TGTGCCAGCTCACCGAGAGACGCGCCCCCCGAGACCCAGTACTTC.

The rearrangement links TRBV5-1 to TRBJ1-2; TRBD1 aligns across 7 bases. The V segment lost 4 bases and the J segment 4 bases; nucleotides outside the gene matches: 4. This CDR3 is 13 amino acids long. CDR1 and CDR2 from the germline V gene are SGHRS and YFSETQ. The CDR3 sequence is CASSMGQSYGYTF. Here the CDR3 DNA reads TGCGCCAGCAGCATGGGACAGAGCTATGGCTACACCTTC.

Worth noting for this clone: The same CDR3 also results from other DNA sequences found in this sample. V gene TRBV4-1 combines with J gene TRBJ2-7; possibly TRBD1 for D (6 bases). Trimming cost V 3 bases and J 4 bases, with 10 bases left between them. CDR3 length: 13 amino acids. CDR1 and CDR2 from the germline V gene are MGHRA and YSYEKL. The CDR3 sequence is CASSHLGGYEQYF. The DNA for the CDR3 is TGCGCCAGCAGCCACCTAGGGGGTTACGAGCAGTACTTC.

This sequence joins TRBV6-1 and TRBJ1-5; 7 bases are a match to TRBD1. Trimming cost V 6 bases and J 2 bases; bases outside gene matches: 7. This CDR3 contains 15 residues. The germline CDR1 and CDR2 sequences are MNHNS and SASEGT. This chain's CDR3 is CASSGTGEGNQPQHF. The CDR3 DNA sequence: TGTGCCAGCAGCGGAACAGGGGAGGGCAATCAGCCCCAGCATTTT.

The V call is TRBV19, the J call TRBJ2-2, with D uncertain. The V and J ends lost 4 bases and 2 bases respectively, with 11 bases between them. This CDR3 is built from 15 residues. The V gene's germline CDR1 is LNHDA and CDR2 SQIVND (reference sequence). CDR3 in amino acids: CASSRQQGNTGELFF. The DNA for the CDR3 is TGTGCCAGTAGTAGGCAACAAGGCAACACCGGGGAGCTGTTTTTT. Full variable domain (missing parts from reference TRBV19 and TRBJ2-2): DGGITQSPKYLFRKEGQNVTLSCEQNLNHDAMYWYRQDPGQGLRLIYYSQIVNDFQKGDIAEGYSVSREKKESFPLTVTSAQKNPTAFYLCASSRQQGNTGELFFGEGSRLTVL.

J is TRBJ2-1 and V is TRBV21-1; TRBD2 is the table's D call, not checked against the DNA. TRBV21-1 has pseudogene status. CDR3 length: 16 amino acids. The CDR3 reads CASQTMGLAEYNEQFF. DNA for the CDR3: TGTGCCAGCCAGACCATGGGACTAGCGGAGTACAATGAGCAGTTCTTC.

This clone was picked up one time. The chain carries TRBV7-9 and TRBJ1-1; 7 nucleotides align to TRBD1. Germline CDR1 is SEHNR and CDR2 is FQNEAQ (reference sequence). V dropped 2 bases and J dropped 3; count of bases not matched to a gene: 6. This CDR3 has 15 amino acids. The CDR3 region has the DNA TGTGCCAGCAGCTTACTTACAGGGGAGGACACTGAAGCTTTCTTT. Protein product: CASSLLTGEDTEAFF.

CDR3 DNA: TGTGCCAGCAGTGATGTAGGCACAGGCGTTTATGGCTACACCTTC. This gives the protein CASSDVGTGVYGYTF. The J gene is TRBJ1-2, the V gene TRBV25-1; TRBD1 might be the D (5 bases). V gave up 3 bases and J gave up 5 bases, with 16 bases separating them. CDR1 and CDR2 from the germline V gene are MGHDK and SYGVNS. CDR3 length: 15 amino acids.

The genes are TRBV9 and TRBJ1-6; D not certain. The ends were cut back, 1 base at V and 10 bases at J, with 12 bases in the middle. The germline CDR1 and CDR2 sequences are SGDLS and YYNGEE. This CDR3 is 14 amino acids long. CDR3 nucleotide sequence: TGTGCCAGCAGCGTAAACGACGAGAACTCACCCCTCCACTTT. Translation: CASSVNDENSPLHF.

The chain links TRBV7-2 to TRBJ1-4; a possible D gene is TRBD1 (5 bases). V was clipped by 0 bases and J by 4 bases, with 9 bases between them. Germline CDR1 SGHTA, CDR2 FQGNSA. The CDR3 loop spans 15 amino acids. The CDR3 nucleotides read TGTGCCAGCAGCTTAGCGGGGCAGAATAATGAAAAACTGTTTTTT. Amino acids: CASSLAGQNNEKLFF. The variable domain in full, completed from reference TRBV7-2 and TRBJ1-4, reads GAGVSQSPSNKVTEKGKDVELRCDPISGHTALYWYRQSLGQGLEFLIYFQGNSAPDKSGLPSDRFSAERTGGSVSTLTIQRTQQEDSAVYLCASSLAGQNNEKLFFGSGTQLSVL.